This passage covers 28 T cell receptor beta chains from one sample sequenced in a study of human T cells and chemical hapten exposure. MiXCR was run by TCRdb on the RACE reads, yielding one entry per CDR3 protein. The repertoire consists of about 380,000 distinct CDR3 sequences, with under 6.5% occurring once and the leading ten covering more than 5.5%. As for time point: patch test 2, 6 weeks after DPC sensitization. Indicated treatment: therapeutic diphenylcyclopropenone sensitization with weekly scalp DPC. Sample: whole blood, taken in connection with sensitization to the hapten diphenylcyclopropenone (DPC). These receptors all come from a woman younger than 30 with alopecia areata. Some clones in this sample may be carry-over from other donors' samples.

This clonotype was seen a few times. The genes are TRBV7-2 and TRBJ2-3, with D possibly being TRBD1 (5 bases). The CDR3 spans 14 residues. The V end was cut by 5 bases, the J end by 4 bases, with 13 bases between. CDR1 and CDR2 (germline): SGHTA, FQGNSA. CDR3 amino acids: CASSPYAGPDTQYF. CDR3 nucleotide sequence: TGTGCCAGCAGCCCCTATGCAGGGCCAGATACGCAGTATTTT. The whole variable domain, filled in from reference TRBV7-2 and TRBJ2-3, reads GAGVSQSPSNKVTEKGKDVELRCDPISGHTALYWYRQSLGQGLEFLIYFQGNSAPDKSGLPSDRFSAERTGGSVSTLTIQRTQQEDSAVYLCASSPYAGPDTQYFGPGTRLTVL.

This clonotype appeared a few times. The chain combines TRBV6-2 or TRBV6-3 with TRBJ2-3; D not certain. V dropped 4 bases and J dropped 1 base, with 9 bases sitting between them. Germline V gene data show CDR1 as MNHEY and CDR2 as SVGEGT. This CDR3 has 14 amino acids. The CDR3 bases are TGTGCCAGCAGTTCTCGAGAGCGCACAGATACGCAGTATTTT. It is translated as CASSSRERTDTQYF.

The chain uses TRBV18 and TRBJ2-1; D perhaps matches TRBD2 (6 bases). The CDR3 length is 17 residues. V gave up 5 bases and J gave up 0 bases, with 17 bases separating them. Germline V lookup: CDR1 KGHSH, CDR2 LQKENI. The DNA of the CDR3 is TGTGCCAGCTCATTTATCCGGGACTTGAGCTCCTACAATGAGCAGTTCTTC. Translation gives CASSFIRDLSSYNEQFF. Full variable domain (missing parts from reference TRBV18 and TRBJ2-1): NAGVMQNPRHLVRRRGQEARLRCSPMKGHSHVYWYRQLPEEGLKFMVYLQKENIIDESGMPKERFSAEFPKEGPSILRIQQVVRGDSAAYFCASSFIRDLSSYNEQFFGPGTRLTVL.

Concerning this clonotype itself: Given a much more abundant clone one base away, this may be a read error. The chain employs TRBV7-9 and TRBJ1-1; D not resolved. The CDR3 consists of 14 residues. CDR1 is SEHNR and CDR2 is FQNEAQ in the germline V gene (reference sequence). Trimming left V 1 base short and J 2 bases short, with 8 bases between. In DNA, the CDR3 is TGTGCCAGCAGCTTAGTGGGTTCCAACACTGAAGCTTTCTTT. It translates to CASSLVGSNTEAFF.

This clonotype was counted at least ten times. The rearrangement joins TRBV10-3 to TRBJ1-2, with 10 bases lining up with TRBD1. Trimming cost V 4 bases and J 4 bases; bases outside gene matches: 6. The CDR3 is 15 amino acids. CDR1 and CDR2 from the germline V gene are ENHRY and SYGVKD. CDR3 region: CAISVGGTGVYGYTF. Here the CDR3 DNA reads TGTGCCATCAGTGTAGGCGGGACAGGGGTCTATGGCTACACCTTC.

This clonotype has a count of ten or more. The gene calls are TRBV7-2 and TRBJ2-7; maybe TRBD2 (5 bases). Between the trimmed V and J ends, which lost 1 base and 3 bases, there was a span of 7 bases. Per the germline V gene, CDR1 is SGHTA and CDR2 is FQGNSA. The CDR3 sequence is 13 residues long. CDR3 protein: CASSLGGNYEQYF. DNA for the CDR3: TGTGCCAGCAGCTTAGGAGGGAACTACGAGCAGTACTTC.

At least ten counts were recorded for this clonotype. This chain connects TRBV6-2 or TRBV6-3 to TRBJ2-7; 7 positions match TRBD1. The CDR3 sequence is 16 residues long. V lost 5 bases to trimming and J lost 5 bases; unmatched junction nucleotides: 15. Germline CDR1 and CDR2: MNHEY and SVGEGT. CDR3 residues: CASSEPPGTAPHEQYF. Written as DNA, the CDR3 is TGTGCCAGCAGTGAGCCCCCCGGGACAGCTCCCCACGAGCAGTACTTC.

The table lists this clonotype with a few counts. This chain connects TRBV12-3 or TRBV12-4 to TRBJ2-3; D possibly corresponds to TRBD2 (6 bases). The CDR3 extends over 17 amino acids. Trimming removed 5 bases at V and 0 bases at J, with 18 bases between. CDR3 nucleotide sequence: TGTGCCAGCAGTCGGCAGGAGCTAGCGACTAGCACAGATACGCAGTATTTT. As protein: CASSRQELATSTDTQYF.

This clonotype was detected a few times. This chain connects TRBV21-1 to TRBJ1-2; the listed D gene, TRBD1, was not tested against the DNA. TRBV21-1 is deemed a pseudogene. CDR3 length: 11 residues. The CDR3 here is CASRTVYGYTF. The CDR3 coding sequence is TGTGCCAGCCGGACAGTCTATGGCTACACCTTC.

This clonotype was picked up many times. The J gene is TRBJ1-2, the V gene TRBV4-3, with D perhaps matching TRBD1 (6 bases). The CDR3 has 16 amino acids. Per the germline V gene, CDR1 is LGHNA and CDR2 is YSLEER. V lost 2 bases, J lost 1 base, and 14 bases lay in between. The CDR3 region has the DNA TGCGCCAGCAGCCAATCCAGGGGAGACAGTAACTATGGCTACACCTTC. This translates into CASSQSRGDSNYGYTF.

This chain links TRBV6-5 with TRBJ1-1; D is unresolved. Trimming removed 11 bases at V and 6 bases at J, with 19 bases between. CDR1 and CDR2 (germline): MNHEY, SVGAGI. CDR3 size: 13 residues. CDR3 residues: CAAQLLRDAEAFF. CDR3 coding DNA: TGTGCCGCACAGCTCCTCCGCGACGCTGAAGCTTTCTTT.

Many counts were recorded for this clonotype. V and J are TRBV9 and TRBJ2-7, with TRBD2 matching 7 bases. The CDR3 runs to 14 residues. The germline CDR1 and CDR2 sequences are SGDLS and YYNGEE. The V segment lost 3 bases and the J segment 2 bases; nucleotides outside the gene matches: 5. CDR3 coding DNA: TGTGCCAGCAGCGCGGGAGGTACGGCCTACGAGCAGTACTTC. It encodes CASSAGGTAYEQYF.

This clonotype turned up a few times. The chain carries TRBV28 and TRBJ2-3; D remains unclear. Germline-derived CDR1 and CDR2 are MDHEN and SYDVKM. The CDR3 totals 13 residues. The ends were cut back, 10 bases at V and 4 bases at J, with 15 bases in the middle. The CDR3 region is CATRVPKPDTQYF. CDR3 bases: TGTGCCACCCGGGTTCCGAAGCCAGATACGCAGTATTTT.

The chain links TRBV6-6 to TRBJ1-6, with a tentative D call TRBD1 (5 bases). The V gene lost 0 bases and the J gene lost 8 bases, with 8 bases spanning the gap. Germline V gives CDR1 MNHNY, CDR2 SVGAGI (reference sequence). This CDR3 is built from 14 residues. This chain's CDR3 is CASSYSRGDSPLHF. The CDR3 nucleotides are TGTGCCAGCAGTTACTCTCGGGGCGATTCACCCCTCCACTTT.

The gene calls are TRBV6-5 and TRBJ2-6, with D possibly matching TRBD2 (5 bases). This CDR3 comprises 16 residues. V was shortened by 0 bases and J by 0 bases, with 6 bases between the two germline ends. Germline values: CDR1 MNHEY, CDR2 SVGAGI. As DNA, the CDR3 is TGTGCCAGCAGTTACTCACGGGGCTCTGGGGCCAACGTCCTGACTTTC. This gives the protein CASSYSRGSGANVLTF.

The rearrangement uses TRBV28 and TRBJ1-4; D not certain. Germline CDR1 is MDHEN and CDR2 is SYDVKM. V lost 7 bases, J lost 5 bases, and 14 bases lay in between. This CDR3 contains 14 residues. The chain's CDR3 is CASTSAPGNEKLFF. The CDR3 nucleotides are TGTGCCAGCACCTCTGCCCCGGGGAATGAAAAACTGTTTTTT.

This clonotype was observed many times. The rearrangement joins TRBV5-4 to TRBJ1-4; TRBD1 aligns across 7 bases. Losses at the gene ends were 4 bases for V and 5 bases for J; bases not matched to a gene: 14. CDR3 length: 17 amino acids. Germline CDR1 SGHNT, CDR2 YYREEE (reference sequence). In DNA, the CDR3 is TGTGCCAGCAGCCCCCGACAGGGCGGTGAGCCCAATGAAAAACTGTTTTTT. Amino acid sequence: CASSPRQGGEPNEKLFF.

The chain carries TRBV5-1 and TRBJ1-1; a weak D match, TRBD1 (5 bases). The CDR3 covers 20 residues. The germline V gene has CDR1 SGHRS and CDR2 YFSETQ. With 5 bases removed from V and 1 base from J, the gap between germline ends came to 30 bases. The CDR3 DNA sequence: TGCGCCAGCAGGGACACTACCCCTTCCACTGGGTCTGCTAGGAACACTGAAGCTTTCTTT. Protein: CASRDTTPSTGSARNTEAFF.

This clonotype was seen more than once but under ten times. The rearrangement links TRBV20-1 to TRBJ2-7, with D tentatively TRBD1 (6 bases). Germline-derived CDR1 and CDR2 are DFQATT and SNEGSKA (reference sequence). This CDR3 spans 12 amino acids. The ends were cut back, 5 bases at V and 0 bases at J, with 8 bases in the middle. The CDR3 reads CSAVDSSYEQYF. CDR3 nucleotides: TGCAGTGCTGTGGACAGCTCCTACGAGCAGTACTTC.

As to this clonotype: Germline and junction disagree at one end, which may indicate a read error. V usage is TRBV12-3 or TRBV12-4 and J usage is TRBJ1-5, with D perhaps TRBD1 (5 bases). CDR3 length: 16 residues. In nucleotides, the CDR3 is TGTGCCAGCAGTCAATTTAAAGACAGCCCCAATCGGCCCCAGCATTTT. Translated: CASSQFKDSPNRPQHF.

This clonotype was counted a few times. This chain connects TRBV12-3 or TRBV12-4 to TRBJ2-5; no definite D call. CDR3 size: 12 residues. V lost 6 bases, J lost 3 bases, and 8 bases lay in between. CDR3 coding DNA: TGTGCCAGCAGCTCTGTCGAAGAGACCCAGTACTTC. Its protein is CASSSVEETQYF.

The genes are TRBV18 and TRBJ2-1, with D tentatively TRBD1 (5 bases). In germline, CDR1 is KGHSH, CDR2 LQKENI. CDR3 length equals 19 residues. V lost 2 bases and J lost 0, with 20 bases in between. CDR3 sequence reads: CASSPGSYRYQSSYNEQFF. DNA of the CDR3: TGTGCCAGCTCACCAGGAAGTTACAGGTACCAAAGCTCCTACAATGAGCAGTTCTTC.

This clonotype was counted a few times. The CDR3 here is CASSQEGGGHEQYF. CDR3 coding DNA: TGTGCCAGCAGCCAAGAGGGCGGGGGCCACGAGCAGTACTTC. V gene TRBV3-1 combines with J gene TRBJ2-7; perhaps TRBD2 as D (7 bases). Germline loops: CDR1 LGHDT, CDR2 YNNKEL (reference sequence). The CDR3 length is 14 residues. V gave up 0 bases and J gave up 5 bases, with 11 bases separating them.

This rearrangement joins TRBV5-1 to TRBJ2-5, with TRBD1 matching 10 bases. The germline V gene has CDR1 SGHRS and CDR2 YFSETQ. This CDR3 spans 13 amino acids. V dropped 7 bases and J dropped 5; count of bases not matched to a gene: 5. Here the CDR3 DNA reads TGCGCCAGCGGTGGGACAGGGGCTGAGACCCAGTACTTC. This gives the protein CASGGTGAETQYF. Filled out from reference TRBV5-1 and TRBJ2-5, the complete variable domain reads KAGVTQTPRYLIKTRGQQVTLSCSPISGHRSVSWYQQTPGQGLQFLFEYFSETQRNKGNFPGRFSGRQFSNSRSEMNVSTLELGDSALYLCASGGTGAETQYFGPGTRLLVL.

This clonotype was recorded a few times. The chain couples TRBV4-3 to TRBJ2-1; D uncertain. V shed 0 bases and J shed 15 bases, with 15 bases lying between them. Germline V gene lookup returns CDR1 LGHNA and CDR2 YSLEER. The CDR3 has 13 amino acids. The CDR3 bases are TGCGCCAGCAGCCAAGATAGGCTGGGCATCCCGTTCTTC. Its translation is CASSQDRLGIPFF.

In its sample, this clonotype was seen many times. This chain joins TRBV9 and TRBJ2-7, with D tentatively TRBD1 (6 bases). Germline loops: CDR1 SGDLS, CDR2 YYNGEE. CDR3 length: 13 residues. V lost 4 bases and J 5 bases, leaving 13 bases between the germline ends. The CDR3 DNA sequence: TGTGCCAGCAGCCCCCCGGACAGTGACGAGCAGTACTTC. Protein sequence: CASSPPDSDEQYF.

The rearrangement joins TRBV28 to TRBJ2-3; D is possibly TRBD1 (6 bases). CDR1 and CDR2 (germline): MDHEN, SYDVKM. The CDR3 covers 16 residues. V was pared by 5 bases and J by 3 bases, with 18 bases between. The DNA for the CDR3 is TGTGCCAGCAGTGGGAGACTGGGGCAGGGGACAGATACGCAGTATTTT. Amino acids: CASSGRLGQGTDTQYF.

The sample holds many counts of this clonotype. The V and J genes are TRBV7-2 and TRBJ1-2; TRBD1 aligns across 7 bases. The V gene end was trimmed by 2 bases and the J gene end by 1 base; junction bases not matched to a gene: 4. The CDR3 consists of 15 residues. CDR1 is SGHTA, CDR2 FQGNSA, per germline. The CDR3 nucleotides read TGTGCCAGCAGCTTAAGACAGGGCCTTAACTATGGCTACACCTTC. Its protein is CASSLRQGLNYGYTF.